This T cell receptor beta chain was documented in a study of blood T cell repertoires in COVID-19. Overall study: Samples taken during acute and convalescent COVID-19 were collected in the United States, Italy and Spain. The analysed material was cDNA or gDNA that came from T cells, B-cell-depleted T cells, or PBMCs.

Methods used by the authors: For nucleated cells, counts were estimated from reference gene primer amplification. Assay used: immunoSEQ multiplex PCR; TCRdb lists only in-frame clones, some missing. Clonal size and the V and J genes are those of that table, whereas D and trimming came from the DNA. This sample has 150,000 to 180,000 clones, with around 83% found just once. CDR3 size: 14 residues. Germline values: CDR1 MNHEY, CDR2 SVGAGI. V trimming: 3 bases; J trimming: 8 bases; junction bases outside the gene matches: 4. This clone appeared a single time. The sample comprised peripheral blood. The chain is built from TRBV6-5 and TRBJ1-6; 7 bases match TRBD1. The receptor comes from a woman in her forties or fifties with acute or convalescent COVID-19. The CDR3 DNA sequence: TGTGCCAGCAGTTATAGGCAGGGGGATTCACCCCTCCACTTT. It is translated as CASSYRQGDSPLHF.